This TCR beta chain emerged from a study of T cell responses to AZD1222 COVID-19 vaccine. Overall study findings and caveats: It should be noted that donors were predominantly white British and more often female, and clonal diversity was possibly underestimated. Reportedly, nearly half the spike-specific TCRs target unmutated variant regions. Rises in breadth and depth of Spike-specific TCRs came after two AZD1222 doses.

A remark on this clone: Its antigen is still unknown.

It was second doses at about 4 or about 12 weeks that were pooled. Data came from immunoSEQ multiplex PCR; TCRdb stores just in-frame clones and leaves some out. The table shows around 110,000 clones, with less than 95% occurring only once. Trimming took 4 bases from V and 6 from J, leaving 7 bases between them. The CDR3 is 12 amino acids. CDR1 is SGHRS and CDR2 is YFSETQ in the germline V gene. V usage is TRBV5-1 and J usage is TRBJ1-4; D gene ambiguous. The specimen comprised peripheral blood, sampled 28 days after the second AZD1222 dose. The sequence was obtained from an adult who received the AZD1222 COVID-19 vaccine. The CDR3 sequence: CASSRGDEKLFF. The CDR3 nucleotides read TGCGCCAGCAGCCGTGGGGATGAAAAACTGTTTTTT.